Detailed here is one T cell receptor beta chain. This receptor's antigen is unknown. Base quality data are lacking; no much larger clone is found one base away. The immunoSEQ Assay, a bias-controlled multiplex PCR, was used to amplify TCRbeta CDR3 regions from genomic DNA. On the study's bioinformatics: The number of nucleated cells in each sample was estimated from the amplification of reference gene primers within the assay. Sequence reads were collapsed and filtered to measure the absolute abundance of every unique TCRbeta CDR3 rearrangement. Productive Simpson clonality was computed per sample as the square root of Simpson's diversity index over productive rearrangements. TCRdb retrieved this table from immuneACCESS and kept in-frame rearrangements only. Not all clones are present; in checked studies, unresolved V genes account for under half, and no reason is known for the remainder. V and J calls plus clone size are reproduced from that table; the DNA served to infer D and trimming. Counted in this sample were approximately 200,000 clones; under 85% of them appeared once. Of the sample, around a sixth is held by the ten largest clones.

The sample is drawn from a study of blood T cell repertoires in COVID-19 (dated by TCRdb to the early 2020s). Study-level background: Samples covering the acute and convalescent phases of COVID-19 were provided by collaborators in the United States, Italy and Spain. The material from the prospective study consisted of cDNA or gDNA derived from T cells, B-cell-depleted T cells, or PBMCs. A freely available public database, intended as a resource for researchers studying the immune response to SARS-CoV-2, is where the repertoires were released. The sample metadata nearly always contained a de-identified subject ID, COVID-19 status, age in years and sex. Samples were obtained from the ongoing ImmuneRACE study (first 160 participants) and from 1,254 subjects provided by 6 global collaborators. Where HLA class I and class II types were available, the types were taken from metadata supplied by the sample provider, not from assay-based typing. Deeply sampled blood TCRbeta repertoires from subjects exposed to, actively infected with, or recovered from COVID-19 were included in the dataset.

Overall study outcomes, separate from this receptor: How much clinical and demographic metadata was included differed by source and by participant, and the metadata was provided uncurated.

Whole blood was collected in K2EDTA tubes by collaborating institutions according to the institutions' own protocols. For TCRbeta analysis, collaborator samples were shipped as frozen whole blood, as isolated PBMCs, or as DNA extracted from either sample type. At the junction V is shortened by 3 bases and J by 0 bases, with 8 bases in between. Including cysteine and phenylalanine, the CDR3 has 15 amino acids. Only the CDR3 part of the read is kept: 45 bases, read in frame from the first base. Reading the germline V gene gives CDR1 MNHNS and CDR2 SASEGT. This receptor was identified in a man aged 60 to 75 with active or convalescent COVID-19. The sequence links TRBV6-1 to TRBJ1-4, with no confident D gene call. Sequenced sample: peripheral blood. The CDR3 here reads CASSEAGTTNEKLFF. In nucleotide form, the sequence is TGTGCCAGCAGTGAGGCGGGGACAACTAATGAAAAACTGTTTTTT.